These T cell receptor beta chains were read from a single sample in a study of post-analysis software for immune sequencing data. TCRdb independently ran MiXCR on the PCR reads; one entry per CDR3 protein. The table includes hundreds of thousands of distinct CDR3 sequences, just under 30% detected once. The sequenced material came from blood. These TCRs come from a girl aged 10-17 years with multiple sclerosis. Each CDR3 is given with its conserved first and last residue. The D gene is left open where the match is weak. Part of the rows lack a size; the others show once, few, many or a class for expanded clones.

abundance | j_gene | v_gene | d_gene | CDR3aa | CDR3nt
. | TRBJ1-2 | TRBV20-1 | TRBD1 | CSARVAGGDRSNYGYTF | TGCAGTGCTAGAGTAGCAGGGGGCGACCGGTCTAACTATGGCTACACCTTC
. | TRBJ2-7 | TRBV28 | . | CASSPVWGRSYEQYF | TGTGCCAGCAGCCCAGTCTGGGGGCGATCCTACGAGCAGTACTTC
. | TRBJ1-1 | TRBV5-1 | . | CASSLWDGDGTEAFF | TGCGCCAGCAGCCTCTGGGACGGGGACGGCACTGAAGCTTTCTTT
. | TRBJ2-1 | TRBV24-1 | . | CATRDSAYSEQFF | TGTGCCACCAGGGACAGTGCCTACAGTGAGCAGTTCTTC
few | TRBJ2-7 | TRBV28 | . | CASLRSGIRRQYF | TGTGCCAGCCTCCGGTCGGGTATTAGGAGGCAGTACTTC
once | TRBJ2-5 | TRBV29-1 | TRBD1 | CSAYRGAGETQYF | TGCAGCGCCTACAGGGGGGCAGGGGAGACCCAGTACTTC
many | TRBJ2-3 | TRBV7-2 | . | CASSFDRVSDTQYF | TGTGCCAGCAGCTTTGACCGGGTTTCGGATACGCAGTATTTT
. | TRBJ1-1 | TRBV4-1 | . | CASSQEVGIRTEAFF | TGCGCCAGCAGCCAAGAGGTCGGGATTAGGACTGAAGCTTTCTTT
. | TRBJ2-3 | TRBV10-1 | . | CASSDRWDGIRTDTQYF | TGCGCCAGCAGTGATCGGTGGGACGGGATAAGAACAGATACGCAGTATTTT
. | TRBJ2-1 | TRBV7-2 | TRBD2 | CASSPIWTSGRVEQFF | TGTGCCAGCAGCCCAATTTGGACTAGCGGGAGGGTTGAGCAGTTCTTC
. | TRBJ2-4 | TRBV9 | . | CASSIDGASVDIQYF | TGTGCCAGCAGCATAGATGGGGCTAGCGTTGACATTCAGTACTTC
. | TRBJ1-2 | TRBV5-8 | . | CASSERRGTHGLGYTF | TGTGCCAGCAGCGAAAGAAGGGGGACCCATGGGCTAGGCTACACCTTC
many | TRBJ2-5 | TRBV7-2 | . | CASSFLGEETQYF | TGTGCCAGCAGCTTCCTGGGGGAAGAGACCCAGTACTTC
. | TRBJ2-6 | TRBV6-1 | . | CATTGTPLFRANVLTF | TGTGCCACCACAGGCACACCTCTATTCAGGGCCAACGTCCTGACTTTC
. | TRBJ1-1 | TRBV7-9 | . | CASSLVSGTEAFF | TGTGCCAGCAGCTTAGTGTCAGGCACTGAAGCTTTCTTT
few | TRBJ2-7 | TRBV10-3 | TRBD2 | CAIGTTSGSFEQYF | TGTGCCATCGGAACAACTAGCGGGAGTTTCGAGCAGTACTTC
. | TRBJ1-3 | TRBV12-3/TRBV12-4 | . | CASSYELDRGTIYF | TGTGCCAGCAGTTACGAACTGGACCGGGGCACCATATATTTT
few | TRBJ2-7 | TRBV10-3 | . | CAIGIGGYEQYF | TGTGCCATCGGGATCGGAGGGTACGAGCAGTACTTC
. | TRBJ2-7 | TRBV15 | . | CATSREVGPGRSYEQYF | TGTGCCACCAGCAGAGAGGTCGGGCCAGGGCGATCCTACGAGCAGTACTTC
. | TRBJ2-5 | TRBV20-1 | TRBD1 | CSAGDREVTQYF | TGCAGTGCTGGGGACAGGGAAGTGACCCAGTACTTC
many | TRBJ2-3 | TRBV29-1 | TRBD1 | CSAHPPGQGTDTQYF | TGCAGCGCCCACCCCCCGGGACAGGGGACAGATACGCAGTATTTT
few | TRBJ2-5 | TRBV11-2 | . | CASSHGREETQYF | TGTGCCAGCAGCCACGGGCGAGAAGAGACCCAGTACTTC
few | TRBJ1-1 | TRBV20-1 | TRBD1 | CSATPGGWNTEAFF | TGCAGTGCTACCCCAGGGGGGTGGAACACTGAAGCTTTCTTT
. | TRBJ2-3 | TRBV7-9 | . | CASSFVVRTSTDTQYF | TGTGCCAGCAGCTTCGTGGTCAGGACTAGCACAGATACGCAGTATTTT
. | TRBJ2-7 | TRBV12-3/TRBV12-4 | TRBD1 | CASNQDRWSGEQYF | TGTGCCAGCAACCAGGACAGGTGGTCAGGGGAGCAGTACTTC
few | TRBJ2-1 | TRBV7-9 | . | CASSLYKAVNEQFF | TGTGCCAGCAGCCTCTACAAGGCGGTCAATGAGCAGTTCTTC
many | TRBJ2-1 | TRBV29-1 | . | CSVASSQAKQFF | TGCAGCGTTGCAAGTTCCCAGGCAAAGCAGTTCTTC
. | TRBJ2-3 | TRBV2 | TRBD1 | CASSGDSSSTDTQYF | TGTGCCAGCAGTGGGGACAGCTCTAGCACAGATACGCAGTATTTT
. | TRBJ1-1 | TRBV12-3/TRBV12-4 | TRBD1 | CASAGTGSFSTEAFF | TGTGCCAGTGCCGGGACAGGGAGTTTCAGCACTGAAGCTTTCTTT
few | TRBJ2-5 | TRBV20-1 | TRBD2 | CSARGERGSQETQYF | TGCAGTGCTAGAGGGGAGCGGGGATCGCAAGAGACCCAGTACTTC
. | TRBJ2-3 | TRBV5-1 | . | CASSPEDRNTDTQYF | TGCGCCAGCAGCCCCGAGGACAGAAACACAGATACGCAGTATTTT
. | TRBJ2-7 | TRBV15 | . | CATSREYGYEQYF | TGTGCCACCAGCAGAGAATACGGATACGAGCAGTACTTC
. | TRBJ2-5 | TRBV20-1 | TRBD2 | CSATPPAGGRETQYF | TGCAGTGCTACACCCCCAGCGGGGGGGAGGGAGACCCAGTACTTC
. | TRBJ2-7 | TRBV6-5 | . | CASSREGAQEAQYF | TGTGCCAGCAGCCGAGAGGGAGCCCAAGAGGCCCAGTACTTC
. | TRBJ2-5 | TRBV2 | . | CASMRRETYNEQYF | TGTGCCAGCATGAGGAGGGAGACCTACAATGAGCAGTACTTC
few | TRBJ1-5 | TRBV14 | TRBD1 | CASRDDREHSNQPQHF | TGTGCCAGCAGGGATGACAGGGAGCATAGCAATCAGCCCCAGCATTTT
few | TRBJ2-1 | TRBV7-2 | TRBD2 | CASSLLRGRVYNEQFF | TGTGCCAGCAGCTTACTCCGCGGGAGAGTCTACAATGAGCAGTTCTTC
few | TRBJ1-2 | TRBV10-3 | TRBD1 | CAISRDRGRDGYTF | TGTGCCATTTCTCGAGACAGGGGGCGGGATGGCTACACCTTC
few | TRBJ2-1 | TRBV20-1 | . | CSAPKLSSYNEQFF | TGCAGTGCTCCAAAGTTAAGCTCCTACAATGAGCAGTTCTTC
. | TRBJ2-7 | TRBV18 | . | CASSPREDEQYF | TGTGCCAGCTCACCCCGCGAAGACGAGCAGTACTTC
. | TRBJ2-3 | TRBV2 | TRBD2 | CASSGPRLAGITDTQYF | TGTGCCAGCAGTGGGCCCCGACTAGCGGGCATCACAGATACGCAGTATTTT
many | TRBJ2-1 | TRBV12-3/TRBV12-4 | . | CASSPLSRMVFF | TGTGCCAGCAGCCCCCTTTCTCGGATGGTGTTCTTC
few | TRBJ1-1 | TRBV18 | . | CASSPGRRDTEAFF | TGTGCCAGCTCACCGGGACGGAGGGACACTGAAGCTTTCTTT
. | TRBJ2-7 | TRBV7-6 | . | CASSPDISGGYEQYF | TGTGCCAGCAGCCCTGACATCAGCGGAGGGTACGAGCAGTACTTC
. | TRBJ1-1 | TRBV11-2 | . | CASSLVTGRSPEAFF | TGTGCCAGCAGCTTAGTAACAGGGAGGAGCCCTGAAGCTTTCTTT
few | TRBJ2-6 | TRBV20-1 | . | CSARVHRLLGANVLTF | TGCAGTGCTAGAGTCCACCGGCTTTTGGGGGCCAACGTCCTGACTTTC
. | TRBJ2-7 | TRBV20-1 | . | CSAIRTEYEQYF | TGCAGTGCTATTAGGACAGAGTACGAGCAGTACTTC
few | TRBJ2-5 | TRBV20-1 | TRBD2 | CSAGGLAGGKYF | TGCAGTGCTGGGGGACTAGCGGGAGGGAAGTACTTC
few | TRBJ2-7 | TRBV7-2 | . | CASSLEGSGTPYEQYF | TGTGCCAGCAGCTTAGAGGGTAGCGGTACCCCCTACGAGCAGTACTTC
few | TRBJ2-3 | TRBV5-1 | . | CASSSPWGGPDTQYF | TGCGCCAGCAGCAGTCCTTGGGGAGGACCAGATACGCAGTATTTT
few | TRBJ2-1 | TRBV28 | . | CASSLSPRVQFF | TGTGCCAGCAGTTTATCCCCCCGTGTGCAGTTCTTC